What follows describes a single T cell receptor (beta chain). This clonotype was detected a few times. Its antigen is still unknown. Base quality data are lacking; no much larger clone is found one base away. V loses 4 bases of germline sequence and J loses 1 base, and the interval between the two ends is 14 bases. The germline V gene encodes CDR1 SQVTM and CDR2 ANQGSEA. The cysteine opens and the phenylalanine closes a CDR3 of 15 amino acids. The DNA shown is the 45-base CDR3, in frame from base 1. The sample is drawn from a study of T-cell memory formation after mild COVID-19 (dated by TCRdb to about 2021). Background for the entire study: TCR sequence clusters from the two donors were largely donor specific. Two young, previously healthy adult volunteers, one female and one male, were included in the cohort. In a couple of donors, T-cell clones that expanded and contracted after mild COVID-19 were tracked by sequencing TCRalpha and TCRbeta repertoires over time.

PBMCs were isolated by Ficoll-Paque density gradient centrifugation. Sequencing used an Illumina NovaSeq 6000. Using 5'RACE with constant-segment primers, TCRalpha and TCRbeta cDNA libraries were constructed, with sample barcodes and unique molecular identifiers added in the process. Trizol reagent was used to extract RNA from every sample. Amplification of the libraries took two PCR steps, and the second step added a second sample barcode plus Illumina TruSeq adapters. The libraries were sequenced on an Illumina NovaSeq using 2 x 150 bp paired-end reads. As for the authors' bioinformatics: Reads were demultiplexed and collapsed into UMI-guided consensus sequences with migec v1.2.7. Using mixcr v2.1.11, UMI consensuses were aligned to TRA and TRB V and J templates and then assembled into clonotypes. Clonotypes were classified as expanded or contracted when called significant by both edgeR and NoisET, with noise models trained on biological replicates. edgeR calls used a false discovery rate-adjusted p below 0.01 and a log2 fold-change threshold of 1. PCA with hierarchical clustering of max-normalized trajectories of the 1000 most abundant clonotypes was used as exploratory dynamics analysis. Each responding clone was given a CD4 or CD8 phenotype based on the CD4+ and CD8+ repertoires, which had been sequenced separately. Using fastp at Q25 and MiXCR, TCRdb reprocessed the public reads and kept productive beta chains. Each entry merges the rows of one CDR3 protein and shows their most common DNA and genes. The V and J calls and clone size are TCRdb's, not the authors'. The sample contains about 360,000 distinct CDR3 sequences, roughly 13% of them found a single time. The top ten constitute 20% to 25% of the sample.

Overall results and qualifications from the work: The detection of some responding clones in pre-infection memory suggests that pre-existing cross-reactive memory T cells joined the SARS-CoV-2 response. Contracting CD4+ clones appeared mostly in the CM and EM memory subsets, whereas CD8+ clones were enriched in EMRA. Whether the second-wave clones peaking on day 37 were SARS-CoV-2 specific was not confirmed. Clones that contracted from day 15 to 85 showed balanced CD4/CD8 phenotypes, whereas a second wave of clones that expanded from day 15 to 37 leaned towards CD4+. The study included only a couple of mild cases, and larger cohorts that include severe cases with pre-infection samples were judged to be necessary.

This sequence originates from a man between 18 and 29 years old who had mild COVID-19 (a few samples of this study predate the infection). The sample titles of this study are shuffled in the database, so cell type and time point are left out; the donor was told from shared clones. The sequenced sample was PBMCs or a T cell subset sorted from them (not recorded which). Recombination linked TRBV29-1 to TRBJ2-1; too little of a D gene remains to name it. The CDR3 is CSVALTYSSYNEQFF. The nucleotides read TGCAGCGTTGCCCTCACGTATTCTTCCTACAATGAGCAGTTCTTC.